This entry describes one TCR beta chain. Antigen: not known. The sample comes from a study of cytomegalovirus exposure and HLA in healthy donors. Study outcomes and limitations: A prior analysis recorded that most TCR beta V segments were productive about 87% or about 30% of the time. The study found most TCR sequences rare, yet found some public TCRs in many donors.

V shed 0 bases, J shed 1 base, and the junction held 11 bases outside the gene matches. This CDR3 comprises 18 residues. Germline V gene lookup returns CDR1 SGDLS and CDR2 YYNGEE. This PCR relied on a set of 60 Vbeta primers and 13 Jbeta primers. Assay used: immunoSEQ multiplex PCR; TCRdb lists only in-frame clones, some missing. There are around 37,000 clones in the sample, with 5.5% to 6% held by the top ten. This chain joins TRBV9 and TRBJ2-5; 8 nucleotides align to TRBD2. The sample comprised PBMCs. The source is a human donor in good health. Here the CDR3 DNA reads TGTGCCAGCAGCGTAGGAGGCCGAGCGGGGGCCCCCCAAGAGACCCAGTACTTC. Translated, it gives CASSVGGRAGAPQETQYF.